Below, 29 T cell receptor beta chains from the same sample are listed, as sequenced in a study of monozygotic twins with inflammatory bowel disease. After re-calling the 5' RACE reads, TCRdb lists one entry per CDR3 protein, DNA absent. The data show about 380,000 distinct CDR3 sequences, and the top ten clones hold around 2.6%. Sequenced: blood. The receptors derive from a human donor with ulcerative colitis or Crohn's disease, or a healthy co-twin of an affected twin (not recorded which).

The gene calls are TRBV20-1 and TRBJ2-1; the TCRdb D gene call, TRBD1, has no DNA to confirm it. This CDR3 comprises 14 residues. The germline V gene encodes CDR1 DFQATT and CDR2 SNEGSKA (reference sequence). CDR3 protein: CSADGQGSFNEQFF.

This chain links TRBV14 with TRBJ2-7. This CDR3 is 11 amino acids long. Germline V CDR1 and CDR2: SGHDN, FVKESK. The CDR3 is CASSFHSQQYF.

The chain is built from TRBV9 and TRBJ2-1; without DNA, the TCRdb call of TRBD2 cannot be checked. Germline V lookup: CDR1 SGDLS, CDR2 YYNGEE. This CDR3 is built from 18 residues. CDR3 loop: CASSVAGLAGGPYNEQFF.

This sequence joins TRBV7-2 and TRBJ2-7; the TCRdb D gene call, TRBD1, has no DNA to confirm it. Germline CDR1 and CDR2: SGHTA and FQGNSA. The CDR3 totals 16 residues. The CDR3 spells CASSFYRWQGSYEQYF.

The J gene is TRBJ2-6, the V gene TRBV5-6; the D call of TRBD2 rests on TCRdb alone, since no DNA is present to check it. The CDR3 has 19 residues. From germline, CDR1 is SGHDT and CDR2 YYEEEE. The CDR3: CASNLEGRTGFSGANVLTF.

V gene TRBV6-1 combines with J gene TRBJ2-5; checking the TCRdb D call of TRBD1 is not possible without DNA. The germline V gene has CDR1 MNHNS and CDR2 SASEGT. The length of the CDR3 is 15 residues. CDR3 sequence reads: CASNDRGGVQETQYF.

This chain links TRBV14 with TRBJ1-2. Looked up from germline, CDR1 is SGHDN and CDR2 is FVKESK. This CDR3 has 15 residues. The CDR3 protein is CASSQVAGTIYGYTF.

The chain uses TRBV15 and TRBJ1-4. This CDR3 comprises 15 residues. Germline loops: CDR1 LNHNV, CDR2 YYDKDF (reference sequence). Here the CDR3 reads CATSRIRQITEKLFF.

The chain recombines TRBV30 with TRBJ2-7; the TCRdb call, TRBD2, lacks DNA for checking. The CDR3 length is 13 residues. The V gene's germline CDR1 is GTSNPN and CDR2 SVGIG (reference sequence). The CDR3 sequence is CAWDGTSSYEQYF.

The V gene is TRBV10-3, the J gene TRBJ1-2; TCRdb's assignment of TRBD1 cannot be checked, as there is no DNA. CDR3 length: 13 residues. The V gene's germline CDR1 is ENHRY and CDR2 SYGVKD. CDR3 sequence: CAISGTGKVGYTF.

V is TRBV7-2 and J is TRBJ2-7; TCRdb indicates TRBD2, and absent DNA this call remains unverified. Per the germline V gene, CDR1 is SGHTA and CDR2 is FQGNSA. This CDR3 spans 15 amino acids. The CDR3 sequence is CASSPVGPISYEQYF.

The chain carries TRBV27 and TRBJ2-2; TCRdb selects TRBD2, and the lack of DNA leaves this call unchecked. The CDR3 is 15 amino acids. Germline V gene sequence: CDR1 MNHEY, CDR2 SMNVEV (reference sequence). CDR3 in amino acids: CASTFSGGYTGELFF.

The CDR3 sequence: CATYHGTGITGELFF. The chain uses TRBV25-1 and TRBJ2-2; TCRdb selects TRBD1, and the lack of DNA leaves this call unchecked. Looked up from germline, CDR1 is MGHDK and CDR2 is SYGVNS. The CDR3 runs to 15 residues.

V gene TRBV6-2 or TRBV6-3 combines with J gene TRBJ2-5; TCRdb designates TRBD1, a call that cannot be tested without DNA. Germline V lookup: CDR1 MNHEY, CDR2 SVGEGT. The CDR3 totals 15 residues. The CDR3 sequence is CASSSDGTGQRTQYF.

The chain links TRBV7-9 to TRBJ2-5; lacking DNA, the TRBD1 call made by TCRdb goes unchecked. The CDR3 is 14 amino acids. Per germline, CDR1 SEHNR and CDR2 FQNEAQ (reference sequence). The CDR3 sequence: CASRYRELDNTQYF. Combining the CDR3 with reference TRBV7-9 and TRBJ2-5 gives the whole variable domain DTGVSQNPRHKITKRGQNVTFRCDPISEHNRLYWYRQTLGQGPEFLTYFQNEAQLEKSRLLSDRFSAERPKGSFSTLEIQRTEQGDSAMYLCASRYRELDNTQYFGPGTRLLVL.

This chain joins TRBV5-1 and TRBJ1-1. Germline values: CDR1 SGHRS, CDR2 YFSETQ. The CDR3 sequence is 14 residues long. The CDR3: CASSLSGMNTEAFF.

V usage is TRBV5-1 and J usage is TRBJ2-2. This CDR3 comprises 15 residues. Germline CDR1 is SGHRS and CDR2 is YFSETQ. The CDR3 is CASRLTNTYTGELFF.

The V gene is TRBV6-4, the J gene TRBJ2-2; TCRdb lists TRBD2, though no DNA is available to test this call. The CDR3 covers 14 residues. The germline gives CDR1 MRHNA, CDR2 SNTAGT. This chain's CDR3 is CASSDQGLTGELFF.

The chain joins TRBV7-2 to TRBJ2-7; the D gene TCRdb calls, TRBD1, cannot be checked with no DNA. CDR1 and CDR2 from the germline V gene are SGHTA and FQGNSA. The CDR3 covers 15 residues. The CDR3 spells CASSLASDTTYEQYF. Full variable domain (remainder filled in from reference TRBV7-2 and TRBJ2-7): GAGVSQSPSNKVTEKGKDVELRCDPISGHTALYWYRQSLGQGLEFLIYFQGNSAPDKSGLPSDRFSAERTGGSVSTLTIQRTQQEDSAVYLCASSLASDTTYEQYFGPGTRLTVT.

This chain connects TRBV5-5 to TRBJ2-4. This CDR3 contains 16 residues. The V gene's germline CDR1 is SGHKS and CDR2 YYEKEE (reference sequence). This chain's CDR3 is CASSYLSGLGKNMQYF.

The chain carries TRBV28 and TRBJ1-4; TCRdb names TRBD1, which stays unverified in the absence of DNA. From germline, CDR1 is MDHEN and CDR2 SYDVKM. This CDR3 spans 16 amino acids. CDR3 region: CASSSNRATTNEKLFF.

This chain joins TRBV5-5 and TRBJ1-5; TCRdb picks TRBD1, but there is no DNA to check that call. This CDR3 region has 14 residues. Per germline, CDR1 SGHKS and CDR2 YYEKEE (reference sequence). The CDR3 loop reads CASSSTGSNQPQHF.

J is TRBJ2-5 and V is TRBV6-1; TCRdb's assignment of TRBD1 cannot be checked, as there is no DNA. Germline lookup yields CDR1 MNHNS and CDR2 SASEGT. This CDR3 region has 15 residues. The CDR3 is CASTKKTSGGRSQYF.

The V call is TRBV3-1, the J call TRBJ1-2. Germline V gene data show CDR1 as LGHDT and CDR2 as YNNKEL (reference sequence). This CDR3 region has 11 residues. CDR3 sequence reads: CASSPAGGYTF.

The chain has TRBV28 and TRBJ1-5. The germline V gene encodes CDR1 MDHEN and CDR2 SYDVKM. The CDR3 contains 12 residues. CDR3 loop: CASRWGEQPQHF.

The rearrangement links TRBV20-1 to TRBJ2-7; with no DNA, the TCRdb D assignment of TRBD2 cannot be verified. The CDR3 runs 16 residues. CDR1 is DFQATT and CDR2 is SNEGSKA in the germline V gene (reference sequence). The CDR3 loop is CSARTGLAGGSYEQYF.

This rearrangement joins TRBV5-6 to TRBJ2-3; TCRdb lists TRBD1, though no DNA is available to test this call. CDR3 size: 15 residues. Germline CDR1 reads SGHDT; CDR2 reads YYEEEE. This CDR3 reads CASSLLEGRTDTQYF.

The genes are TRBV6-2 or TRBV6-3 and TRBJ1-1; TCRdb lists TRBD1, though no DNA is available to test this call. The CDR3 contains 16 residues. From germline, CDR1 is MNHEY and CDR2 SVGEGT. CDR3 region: CASTPSVGGSNTEAFF.

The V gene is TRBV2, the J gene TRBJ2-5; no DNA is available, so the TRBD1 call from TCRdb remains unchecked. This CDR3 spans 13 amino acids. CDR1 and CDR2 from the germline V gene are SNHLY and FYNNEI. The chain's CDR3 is CASSGSEQGIQYF.